This TCR beta chain was sequenced in a study of CD8+ T cells in alopecia areata. Points from the study as a whole: There was only one nonresponder, so it was unclear how baseline CD8+ expansion relates to response.

About this clone: Its antigen is still unknown.

Sequencing relied on a cDNA template that was reverse transcribed from extracted RNA. The method was immunoSEQ multiplex PCR; TCRdb's version includes in-frame clones alone and lacks a portion of them. The table shows about 210,000 clones, with 40% to 55% occurring only once. The treatment here: oral pan-JAK inhibitor, 5-10 mg twice daily. The authors sorted CD4+ and CD8+ T cells from PBMCs. This CDR3 contains 15 residues. The germline CDR1 and CDR2 sequences are SGHTA and FQGNSA. The junction had 9 bases not matched to a gene; V was cut back by 5 bases and J by 4 bases. The J gene is TRBJ2-7, the V gene TRBV7-2; 9 positions match TRBD1. This specimen consisted of CD4+ T cells sorted from blood, obtained at approximately week 39, from a patient treated with tofacitinib. This sequence was found in a human donor with alopecia areata. CDR3 sequence: CASSKGGQGRYEQYF. The CDR3 nucleotides read TGTGCCAGCAGCAAAGGGGGACAGGGAAGGTACGAGCAGTACTTC.